This TCR beta chain originates from a study of T cell responses to AZD1222 COVID-19 vaccine. Clones were read by immunoSEQ multiplex PCR, and TCRdb kept only the in-frame ones, dropping some. The table has some 180,000 clones, roughly 94% seen once. Comment on this clone: Antigen: not known.

Study-wide findings and caveats: Along spike, vaccine-associated CD4 TCRs were found throughout, with dominance at 160-218 and 743-854.

Pooling was applied to second doses at about 4 or about 12 weeks. The CDR3 loop spans 15 amino acids. V shed 3 bases and J shed 0 bases, with 8 bases lying between them. Germline loops: CDR1 SNHLY, CDR2 FYNNEI. V usage is TRBV2 and J usage is TRBJ2-2, with D maybe TRBD2 (6 bases). This specimen was peripheral blood, taken 28 days after the second AZD1222 dose. This receptor was taken from an adult who received the AZD1222 COVID-19 vaccine. The CDR3 is CASSDLAPNTGELFF. CDR3 in DNA: TGTGCCAGCAGTGACCTAGCGCCGAACACCGGGGAGCTGTTTTTT.